This entry is about one T cell receptor (beta chain). The antigen remains undetermined. This record belongs to a study of breast tumors, draining lymph nodes, adjacent tissues. MiXCR, applied by TCRdb to the multiplex PCR reads, yields one record per CDR3 protein. The sample has 150,000 to 250,000 distinct CDR3 sequences, around a third seen once. Breast cancer patients provided tissue from their axillary draining lymph nodes. Study-wide findings and caveats: That most tumor T cells come from lymph nodes remained unproven. Most tumor T cells seemingly derive from lymph node, then expand in tumor. Luminal-like breast cancer showed significantly higher tumor–nontumor repertoire similarity than basal-like. Compared with lymph nodes, tumors were less diverse; compared with nontumor tissue, more.

This sequence was found in a female donor with breast cancer. Some clones in this sample may be carry-over from other donors' samples. Specimen: axillary lymph node tissue.

DNA for the CDR3: TGTGCCAGCAGCTCAACGACTGGAAACACCATATATTTT. It encodes CASSSTTGNTIYF. The chain uses TRBV11-3 and TRBJ1-3, with D hard to call. The CDR3 covers 13 residues. V lost 4 bases to trimming and J lost 2 bases, with 6 bases between them. Germline CDR1 reads SGHNT; CDR2 reads YENEEA.